This T cell receptor (beta chain) was sequenced in a study of blood T cell repertoires in COVID-19 (dated by TCRdb to 2020 to 2022). Regarding the research as a whole: The collaborator samples originated in the United States, Italy and Spain and spanned the acute and convalescent phases of COVID-19. The prospective study material was composed of cDNA or gDNA derived from T cells, B-cell-depleted T cells, or PBMCs. Deeply sampled blood TCRbeta repertoires from subjects exposed to, actively infected with, or recovered from COVID-19 were included in the dataset. The repertoires were released in a freely available public database meant as a resource for research on the immune response to SARS-CoV-2. The samples were drawn from two sources: the first 160 participants of the ongoing ImmuneRACE study, and some 1,300 subjects contributed by 6 global collaborators. The sample metadata nearly always contained a de-identified subject ID, COVID-19 status, age in years and sex. HLA class I and class II types, where available, came from metadata supplied by the sample provider rather than from assay-based typing.

The immunoSEQ Assay, a bias-controlled multiplex PCR, was used to amplify TCRbeta CDR3 regions from genomic DNA. For the original study's pipeline: The number of nucleated cells in each sample was estimated from the amplification of reference gene primers within the assay. To quantify the absolute abundance of each unique TCRbeta CDR3 rearrangement, sequence reads were collapsed and filtered. For each sample, productive Simpson clonality was calculated as the square root of Simpson's diversity index across productive rearrangements. Here the immuneACCESS table is served through TCRdb, limited to in-frame sequences with V and J called. Missing clones are a known gap in these copies; in checked studies unresolved V genes cover under half, and the rest lacks a known reason. V, J and clone size were drawn from that table, and D and trimming were deduced from the DNA. This sample gives about 55,000 clones in total; over 80% of them show up just once. The ten largest account for 3% to 4% of the sample.

As concerns this clone: Its cognate antigen has yet to be identified. Base-call qualities are not available, and no considerably larger clone is one nucleotide away.

One collaborating source in Seattle enrolled patients while the patients were actively infected and followed the patients over time throughout the course of disease. The collaborating institutions used their own protocols to collect whole blood in K2EDTA tubes. For TCRbeta analysis, collaborator samples were shipped as frozen whole blood, as isolated PBMCs, or as DNA extracted from either sample type. What the authors observed across the whole study: Clinical and demographic metadata were provided uncurated, with the amount varying by source and participant.

The TCR was taken from a man aged 35-49 years with COVID-19, enrolled during active disease. Sequenced input: peripheral blood.

The DNA reads TGTGCCAGCCTCAGTTATTCTGGGGCCAACGTCCTGACTTTC. Its translation reads: CASLSYSGANVLTF. The chain couples TRBV21-1 to TRBJ2-6; the DNA was not used to check the table's D call, TRBD1. TRBV21-1 counts as a pseudogene. From the cysteine up to the phenylalanine, the CDR3 has a length of 14 residues. CDR3 DNA only is kept here, 42 bases in frame from base 1.